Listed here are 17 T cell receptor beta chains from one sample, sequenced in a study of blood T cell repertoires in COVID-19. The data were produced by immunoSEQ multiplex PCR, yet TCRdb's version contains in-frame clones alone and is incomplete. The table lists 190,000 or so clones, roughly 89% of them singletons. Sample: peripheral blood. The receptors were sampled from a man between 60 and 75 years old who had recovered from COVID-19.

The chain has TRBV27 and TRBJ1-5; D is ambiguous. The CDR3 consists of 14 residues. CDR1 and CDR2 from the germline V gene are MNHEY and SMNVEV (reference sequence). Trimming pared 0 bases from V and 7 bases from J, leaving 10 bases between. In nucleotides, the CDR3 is TGTGCCAGCAGTTTATCGAGAGGGCGGCAGCCCCAGCATTTT. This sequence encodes CASSLSRGRQPQHF.

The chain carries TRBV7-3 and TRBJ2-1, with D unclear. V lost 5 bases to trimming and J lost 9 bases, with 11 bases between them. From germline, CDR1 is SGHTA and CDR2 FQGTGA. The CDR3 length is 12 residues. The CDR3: CASSPSYGEQFF. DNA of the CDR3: TGTGCCAGCAGCCCGAGCTATGGTGAGCAGTTCTTC. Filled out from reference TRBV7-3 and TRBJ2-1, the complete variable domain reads GAGVSQTPSNKVTEKGKYVELRCDPISGHTALYWYRQSLGQGPEFLIYFQGTGAADDSGLPNDRFFAVRPEGSVSTLKIQRTERGDSAVYLCASSPSYGEQFFGPGTRLTVL.

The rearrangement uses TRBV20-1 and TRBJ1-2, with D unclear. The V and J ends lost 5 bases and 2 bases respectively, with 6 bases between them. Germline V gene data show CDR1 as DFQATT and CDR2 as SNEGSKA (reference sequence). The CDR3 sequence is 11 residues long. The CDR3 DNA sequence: TGCAGTGCTCCCGGGAACTATGGCTACACCTTC. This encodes CSAPGNYGYTF.

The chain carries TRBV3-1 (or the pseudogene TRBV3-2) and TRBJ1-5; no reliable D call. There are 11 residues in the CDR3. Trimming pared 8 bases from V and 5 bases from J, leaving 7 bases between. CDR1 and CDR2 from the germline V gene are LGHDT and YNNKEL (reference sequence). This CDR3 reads CASGEDQPQHF. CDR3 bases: TGTGCCAGCGGGGAGGATCAGCCCCAGCATTTT.

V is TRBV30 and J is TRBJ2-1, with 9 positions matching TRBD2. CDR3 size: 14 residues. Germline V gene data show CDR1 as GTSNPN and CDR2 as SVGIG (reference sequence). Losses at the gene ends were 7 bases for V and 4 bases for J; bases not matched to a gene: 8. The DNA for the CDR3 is TGTGCCTCAAACTTAGCGGGAGCGTACAATGAGCAGTTCTTC. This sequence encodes CASNLAGAYNEQFF.

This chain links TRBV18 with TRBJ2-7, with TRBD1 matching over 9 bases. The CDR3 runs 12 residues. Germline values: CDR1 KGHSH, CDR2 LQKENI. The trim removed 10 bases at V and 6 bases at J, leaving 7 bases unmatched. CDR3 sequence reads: CATGGQGSEQYF. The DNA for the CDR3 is TGTGCCACCGGGGGACAGGGATCCGAGCAGTACTTC.

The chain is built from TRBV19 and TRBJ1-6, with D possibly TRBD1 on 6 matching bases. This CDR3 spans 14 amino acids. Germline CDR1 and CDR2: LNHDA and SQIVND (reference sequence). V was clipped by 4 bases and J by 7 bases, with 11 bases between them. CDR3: CASSRQAANSPLHF. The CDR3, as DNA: TGTGCCAGTAGTAGACAGGCCGCGAATTCACCCCTCCACTTT.

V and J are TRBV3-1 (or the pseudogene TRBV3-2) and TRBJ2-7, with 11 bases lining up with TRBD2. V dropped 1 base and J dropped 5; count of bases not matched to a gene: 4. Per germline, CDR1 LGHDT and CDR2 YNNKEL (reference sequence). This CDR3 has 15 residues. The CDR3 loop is CASSQGGLAANEQYF. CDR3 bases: TGTGCCAGCAGCCAAGGGGGACTAGCGGCTAACGAGCAGTACTTC.

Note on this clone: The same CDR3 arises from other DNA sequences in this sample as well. CDR3 region: CASSLGGSSYNEQFF. CDR3 DNA: TGCGCCAGCAGCTTGGGCGGGAGCTCCTACAATGAGCAGTTCTTC. J is TRBJ2-1 and V is TRBV5-1; 7 bases match TRBD2. Germline CDR1 and CDR2: SGHRS and YFSETQ. The CDR3 runs 15 residues. Losses at the gene ends were 0 bases for V and 0 bases for J; bases not matched to a gene: 0.

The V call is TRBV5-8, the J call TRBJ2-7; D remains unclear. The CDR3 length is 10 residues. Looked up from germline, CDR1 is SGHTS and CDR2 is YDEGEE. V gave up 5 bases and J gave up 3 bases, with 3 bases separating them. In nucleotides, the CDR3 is TGTGCCAGCAGTTACTACGAGCAGTACTTC. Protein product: CASSYYEQYF.

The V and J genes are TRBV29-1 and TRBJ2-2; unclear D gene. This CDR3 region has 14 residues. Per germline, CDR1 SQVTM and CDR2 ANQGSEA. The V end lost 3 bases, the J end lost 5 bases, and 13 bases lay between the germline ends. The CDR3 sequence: CSVESQFRTGELFF. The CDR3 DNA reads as TGCAGCGTTGAGTCACAGTTTCGAACCGGGGAGCTGTTTTTT.

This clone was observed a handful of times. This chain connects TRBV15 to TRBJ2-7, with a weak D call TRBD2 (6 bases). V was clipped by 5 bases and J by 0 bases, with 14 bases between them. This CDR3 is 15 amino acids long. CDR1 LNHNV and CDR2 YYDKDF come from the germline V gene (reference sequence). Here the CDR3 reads CATSGGSGTSYEQYF. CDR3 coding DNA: TGTGCCACCAGCGGGGGGTCCGGGACCTCCTACGAGCAGTACTTC.

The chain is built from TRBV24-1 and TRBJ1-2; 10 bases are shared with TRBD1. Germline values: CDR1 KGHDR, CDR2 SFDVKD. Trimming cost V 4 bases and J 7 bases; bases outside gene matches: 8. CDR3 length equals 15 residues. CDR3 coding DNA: TGTGCCACCAGTGACGGGGGACAGGGGTCGTCTGGCTACACCTTC. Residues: CATSDGGQGSSGYTF.

The CDR3 bases are TGTGCCAGCAGTTACTTGGTAAACACTGAAGCTTTCTTT. It specifies CASSYLVNTEAFF. The genes are TRBV28 and TRBJ1-1; D not resolved. The CDR3 covers 13 residues. The germline gives CDR1 MDHEN, CDR2 SYDVKM. Trimming cost V 4 bases and J 2 bases, with 8 bases left between them.

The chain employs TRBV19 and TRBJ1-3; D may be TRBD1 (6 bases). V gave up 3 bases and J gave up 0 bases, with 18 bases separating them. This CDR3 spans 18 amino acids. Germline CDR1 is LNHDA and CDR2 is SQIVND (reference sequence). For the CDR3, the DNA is TGTGCCAGTAGTATGCGCTTTTTGGACAGCCGCTCTGGAAACACCATATATTTT. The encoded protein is CASSMRFLDSRSGNTIYF.

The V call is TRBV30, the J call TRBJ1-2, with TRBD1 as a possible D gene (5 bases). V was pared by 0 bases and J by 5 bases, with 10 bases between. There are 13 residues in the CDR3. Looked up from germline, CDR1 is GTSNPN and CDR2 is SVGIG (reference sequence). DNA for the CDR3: TGTGCCTGGAGTGTAGAACAGGAGTATGGCTACACCTTC. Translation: CAWSVEQEYGYTF.

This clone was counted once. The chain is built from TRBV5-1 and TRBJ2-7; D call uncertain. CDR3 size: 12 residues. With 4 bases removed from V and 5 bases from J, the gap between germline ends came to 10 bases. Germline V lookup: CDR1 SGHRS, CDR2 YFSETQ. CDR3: CASSPPSDEQYF. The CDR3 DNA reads TGCGCCAGCAGCCCCCCTAGTGACGAGCAGTACTTC. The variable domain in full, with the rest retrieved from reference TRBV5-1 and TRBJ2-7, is KAGVTQTPRYLIKTRGQQVTLSCSPISGHRSVSWYQQTPGQGLQFLFEYFSETQRNKGNFPGRFSGRQFSNSRSEMNVSTLELGDSALYLCASSPPSDEQYFGPGTRLTVT.